Below are 20 T cell receptor beta chains sequenced from a single sample in a study of beta chain features in type 1 diabetes. TCRB transcripts that were expressed got sequenced, as all of the isolated RNA had been reverse transcribed. The assay was immunoSEQ multiplex PCR, and TCRdb's table has in-frame clones only and misses some. The profile shows 810,000 or so clones, 15% to 20% of them singletons. Sequencing was carried out using naive CD4+ T cells from blood. Source of these receptors: a woman aged 18-35 years in good health.

There are a few counts of this clone. This chain connects TRBV4-2 to TRBJ1-4, with D uncertain. The CDR3 has 15 amino acids. Germline V CDR1 and CDR2: LGHNA, YNFKEQ. Trimming pared 3 bases from V and 0 bases from J, leaving 8 bases between. CDR3 residues: CASSQDGTTNEKLFF. DNA of the CDR3: TGTGCCAGCAGCCAGGACGGGACAACTAATGAAAAACTGTTTTTT.

This clone was counted only a few times. The genes are TRBV28 and TRBJ2-3, with D possibly TRBD2 on 7 matching bases. This CDR3 region has 14 residues. V was shortened by 6 bases and J by 5 bases, with 15 bases between the two germline ends. Germline values: CDR1 MDHEN, CDR2 SYDVKM. This chain's CDR3 is CASRKEAGQDTQYF. The DNA for the CDR3 is TGTGCCAGCAGAAAAGAAGCGGGACAAGATACGCAGTATTTT.

V is TRBV29-1 and J is TRBJ1-1; the D gene is possibly TRBD1 (6 bases). The CDR3 has 14 residues. The V gene's germline CDR1 is SQVTM and CDR2 ANQGSEA. Trimming took 2 bases from V and 0 from J, leaving 10 bases between them. The CDR3 DNA sequence: TGCAGCGTTGAAAGGGGGTCCCTGAACACTGAAGCTTTCTTT. Translation gives CSVERGSLNTEAFF.

This chain uses TRBV27 with TRBJ2-1; TRBD2 might be the D (6 bases). The V end lost 0 bases, the J end lost 6 bases, and 15 bases lay between the germline ends. The CDR3 is made up of 16 amino acids. In germline, CDR1 is MNHEY, CDR2 SMNVEV (reference sequence). CDR3 sequence reads: CASSLSPAGKLNEQFF. The CDR3 DNA is TGTGCCAGCAGTTTATCCCCAGCGGGCAAGCTCAATGAGCAGTTCTTC.

The chain uses TRBV11-3 and TRBJ2-1; a weak D match, TRBD1 (6 bases). CDR3 length: 15 residues. V was pared by 8 bases and J by 2 bases, with 16 bases between. Germline lookup yields CDR1 SGHNT and CDR2 YENEEA. The DNA of the CDR3 is TGTGCCAGCTCCCGGGACACCCAAGCCTACAATGAGCAGTTCTTC. Amino acids: CASSRDTQAYNEQFF.

CDR3 coding DNA: TGTGCCAGCAGACACGAGGTACGGGGCTACGAGCAGTACTTC. Amino acids: CASRHEVRGYEQYF. The V and J genes are TRBV11-2 and TRBJ2-7; TRBD2 might be the D (5 bases). V shed 6 bases and J shed 3 bases, with 15 bases lying between them. CDR1 and CDR2 (germline): SGHAT, FQNNGV. The CDR3 loop spans 14 amino acids.

This clone was detected a few times. This chain joins TRBV5-4 and TRBJ1-2; 12 positions match TRBD1. Unmatched junction bases numbered 13, after V lost 5 bases and J lost 8 bases. The CDR3 is made up of 16 amino acids. CDR1 and CDR2 from the germline V gene are SGHNT and YYREEE (reference sequence). As DNA, the CDR3 is TGTGCCAGCAGACACCCGGGACAGGGGGCGACGCAGGGCTACACCTTC. The encoded protein is CASRHPGQGATQGYTF.

This chain joins TRBV7-2 and TRBJ1-1; D is perhaps TRBD1 (5 bases). Germline CDR1 SGHTA, CDR2 FQGNSA. This CDR3 comprises 14 residues. Trimming took 3 bases from V and 5 from J, leaving 13 bases between them. In nucleotides, the CDR3 is TGTGCCAGCAGCTTTGCGGGACCTGGGACTGAAGCTTTCTTT. This translates into CASSFAGPGTEAFF.

This clone has just one count. The junction departs from the called germline gene at one end, perhaps through a read error. The chain uses TRBV10-3 and TRBJ2-3; the D is unclear. The germline V gene has CDR1 ENHRY and CDR2 SYGVKD. The CDR3 has 11 amino acids. The CDR3, as DNA: TGTGCCAGCAGTGAAAGAGATACGCAGTATTTT. Translation: CASSERDTQYF.

V and J are TRBV9 and TRBJ1-1; TRBD1 agrees at 9 bases. V lost 2 bases and J lost 2; bases outside the gene matches: 1. Germline assignment: CDR1 SGDLS and CDR2 YYNGEE. This CDR3 spans 14 amino acids. The CDR3 loop reads CASSVTGGNTEAFF. CDR3 DNA sequence: TGTGCCAGCAGCGTTACAGGGGGCAACACTGAAGCTTTCTTT.

J is TRBJ2-7 and V is TRBV28; 9 bases match TRBD2. CDR3 length equals 15 residues. Trimming took 4 bases from V and 0 from J; bases not matched to a gene: 4. Per germline, CDR1 MDHEN and CDR2 SYDVKM. The CDR3 loop is CASSSASGISYEQYF. The CDR3 nucleotides read TGTGCCAGCAGTTCAGCTAGCGGGATCTCCTACGAGCAGTACTTC.

The CDR3 region is CASIWGRSTDTQYF. Written as DNA, the CDR3 is TGTGCCAGCATCTGGGGGAGAAGCACAGATACGCAGTATTTT. J is TRBJ2-3 and V is TRBV6-6; D possibly matches TRBD1 or TRBD2 (5 bases each). Germline V gene lookup returns CDR1 MNHNY and CDR2 SVGAGI (reference sequence). The length of the CDR3 is 14 residues. V lost 7 bases and J 0 bases, leaving 11 bases between the germline ends.

This chain connects TRBV7-9 to TRBJ2-1, with 8 bases identical to TRBD2. V gave up 5 bases and J gave up 9 bases; unmatched junction bases: 9. Germline V CDR1 and CDR2: SEHNR, FQNEAQ (reference sequence). The length of the CDR3 is 14 residues. The CDR3 nucleotides read TGTGCCAGCAGCCGAGGGACTAGTATCTTTGAGCAGTTCTTC. Protein product: CASSRGTSIFEQFF.

In this sample, this clone turned up a few times. The chain joins TRBV6-5 to TRBJ1-1; D is ambiguous. The CDR3 covers 14 residues. V lost 0 bases and J 4 bases, leaving 9 bases between the germline ends. CDR1 is MNHEY, CDR2 SVGAGI, per germline. The CDR3 reads CASSYSVGFTEAFF. The CDR3 DNA follows: TGTGCCAGCAGTTACTCGGTGGGATTCACTGAAGCTTTCTTT.

This CDR3 reads CASSLQANEQYF. The CDR3 DNA follows: TGCGCCAGCAGCTTGCAGGCCAACGAGCAGTACTTC. V gene TRBV5-1 combines with J gene TRBJ2-5; D gene ambiguous. The J call may be mistaken, given a closer DNA end match to TRBJ2-7. Germline CDR1 SGHRS, CDR2 YFSETQ. The CDR3 has 12 residues.

This chain joins TRBV19 and TRBJ1-1; D uncertain. The V and J ends lost 7 bases and 5 bases respectively, with 11 bases between them. In germline, CDR1 is LNHDA, CDR2 SQIVND (reference sequence). This CDR3 contains 12 residues. CDR3 bases: TGTGCCAGTACTTCATTGCGGACTGAAGCTTTCTTT. Translating gives CASTSLRTEAFF.

On this clone: The sample contains more than one DNA sequence encoding this CDR3. This rearrangement joins TRBV6-5 to TRBJ2-7; D is undetermined. The CDR3 runs to 9 residues. Germline-derived CDR1 and CDR2 are MNHEY and SVGAGI. Trimming shortened V by 8 bases and J by 3 bases, and 2 bases separated the two germline ends. The CDR3, as DNA: TGTGCCAGCGGCTACGAGCAGTACTTC. Its translation: CASGYEQYF.

V is TRBV5-5 and J is TRBJ2-5; D not certain. Matching the DNA end better, TRBJ2-7 makes the J call doubtful. CDR3 length equals 13 residues. Germline lookup yields CDR1 SGHKS and CDR2 YYEKEE (reference sequence). CDR3 protein: CASSGLEAYEQYF. CDR3 nucleotides: TGTGCCAGCAGCGGGCTCGAGGCCTACGAGCAGTACTTC.

The chain carries TRBV5-6 and TRBJ2-3; D remains ambiguous. Looked up from germline, CDR1 is SGHDT and CDR2 is YYEEEE. Trimming left V 0 bases short and J 0 bases short, with 11 bases between. The CDR3 runs 16 residues. This CDR3 reads CASSLVRTKSTDTQYF. CDR3 nucleotides: TGTGCCAGCAGCTTGGTAAGGACGAAAAGCACAGATACGCAGTATTTT. The variable domain in full, completed from reference TRBV5-6 and TRBJ2-3, reads DAGVTQSPTHLIKTRGQQVTLRCSPKSGHDTVSWYQQALGQGPQFIFQYYEEEERQRGNFPDRFSGHQFPNYSSELNVNALLLGDSALYLCASSLVRTKSTDTQYFGPGTRLTVL.

The chain recombines TRBV6-5 with TRBJ1-3; no reliable D call. Germline V lookup: CDR1 MNHEY, CDR2 SVGAGI. The CDR3 is 15 residues long. V lost 6 bases and J 0 bases, leaving 12 bases between the germline ends. The CDR3 is CASSPKPFSGNTIYF. The CDR3, as DNA: TGTGCCAGCAGCCCCAAACCCTTCTCTGGAAACACCATATATTTT.